Reported below is one T cell receptor beta chain. Germline is not matched at one junction end, which may reflect a read error. The sample belongs to a study of T cells in Graves' hyperthyroidism and ophthalmopathy. Per the germline V gene, CDR1 is SQVTM and CDR2 is ANQGSEA. The CDR3 has 15 amino acids. Calling Graves' hyperthyroidism stable meant ophthalmopathy did not progress within 18 months. Patients between 18 and 65 years old had hyperthyroidism, newly diagnosed and lasting under 2 months. Those patients with uncontrolled infection, other autoimmune disease, pregnancy or lactation were excluded. What was amplified from RNA transcripts were TCR beta CDR3 regions. With the HTBI primer set, the TCR CDR3 went through a first round of RT-PCR. MiXCR, run by TCRdb on the multiplex PCR reads, gives a single entry per CDR3 protein. The sample includes 500,000 to 600,000 distinct CDR3 sequences, roughly 50% seen only once; the top ten take about 7.8%.

The genes are TRBV29-1 and TRBJ1-2; 11 nucleotides align to TRBD1. The sequenced material came from peripheral blood or thyroid tissue (not recorded which). This receptor was taken from a woman under 30 with Graves' hyperthyroidism. The CDR3 spells CSVDLLWTGGYDYTF. CDR3 DNA sequence: TGCAGCGTTGACCTTCTATGGACAGGGGGCTATGACTACACCTTC.